Listed here is a single TCR beta chain. The repertoire was sequenced with immunoSEQ multiplex PCR; TCRdb's copy has only in-frame clones and lacks some. The sample records 90,000 or so clones, about 91% being singletons. The data are from a study of blood T cell repertoires in COVID-19. Germline lookup yields CDR1 MDHEN and CDR2 SYDVKM. Trimming removed 5 bases from V and 7 bases from J; junction bases left unmatched: 12. This CDR3 is built from 17 residues. The sample comprised peripheral blood. The gene calls are TRBV28 and TRBJ2-1; 12 nucleotides match TRBD2. This receptor was obtained from a woman aged 80 or older with active COVID-19. CDR3 protein: CASSPRLAGEAVNEQFF. The CDR3 DNA reads TGTGCCAGCAGTCCTCGACTAGCGGGAGAGGCTGTAAATGAGCAGTTCTTC.